These T cell receptor beta chains were read from a single sample in a study of OX40 agonist ivuxolimab in advanced cancers. Method: immunoSEQ multiplex PCR; TCRdb's copy keeps in-frame clones and lacks some. Among fewer than 50,000 clones, around nine tenths were seen once, and the ten largest hold about a tenth. The material sequenced was CD4+ or CD8+ T cells sorted from blood, taken in a trial of the OX40 agonist ivuxolimab. Receptors were obtained from an adult with an advanced solid tumor such as melanoma, head and neck, liver or kidney cancer. The CDR3 runs from the conserved cysteine through the conserved F or W. D genes are given only for firm matches. The size field is filled for only some rows; it gives once, few, many or a size class.

D: TRBD1; V: TRBV28; size: -; J: TRBJ1-5; CDR3: CASSFWGQGGQPQHF; DNA: TGTGCCAGCAGTTTCTGGGGACAGGGTGGGCAGCCCCAGCATTTT
D: -; V: TRBV18; size: -; J: TRBJ2-7; CDR3: CASSPAAGAPTGLTNIYEQYF; DNA: TGTGCCAGCTCACCCGCAGCCGGGGCCCCCACCGGACTCACGAATATCTACGAGCAGTACTTC
D: -; V: TRBV6-5; size: -; J: TRBJ1-1; CDR3: CASSYSQGMVTEAFF; DNA: TGTGCCAGCAGTTACTCGCAGGGGATGGTCACTGAAGCTTTCTTT
D: -; V: TRBV12-5; size: many; J: TRBJ2-3; CDR3: CASALQRDNTDTQYF; DNA: TGTGCTAGTGCCCTGCAGCGGGACAACACAGATACGCAGTATTTT
D: -; V: TRBV7-2; size: -; J: TRBJ1-5; CDR3: CASSSGLGWNQPQHF; DNA: TGTGCCAGCAGCTCCGGACTGGGGTGGAATCAGCCCCAGCATTTT
D: -; V: TRBV29-1; size: once; J: TRBJ1-3; CDR3: CSAVSGNTIYF; DNA: TGCAGCGCCGTATCTGGAAACACCATATATTTT
D: TRBD2; V: TRBV9; size: -; J: TRBJ2-1; CDR3: CASSPSGRGGYNEQFF; DNA: TGTGCCAGCAGCCCCTCGGGGCGGGGGGGCTACAATGAGCAGTTCTTC
D: -; V: TRBV21-1; size: -; J: TRBJ2-1; CDR3: CASSKPGRIRPDNEQFF; DNA: TGTGCCAGCAGCAAACCTGGCAGGATCAGGCCCGACAATGAGCAGTTCTTC
D: -; V: TRBV5-4; size: -; J: TRBJ2-7; CDR3: CASSARGDRDYEQYF; DNA: TGTGCCAGCAGCGCGCGGGGGGACAGGGACTACGAGCAGTACTTC
D: TRBD1; V: TRBV7-3; size: -; J: TRBJ2-1; CDR3: CASSLRGGRRGNNEQFF; DNA: TGTGCCAGCAGCCTCCGCGGAGGACGCAGGGGGAACAATGAGCAGTTCTTC
D: -; V: TRBV4-3; size: once; J: TRBJ1-2; CDR3: CASSQDRAGYDGYTF; DNA: TGCGCCAGCAGCCAAGATCGGGCAGGGTACGATGGCTACACCTTC
D: TRBD1; V: TRBV30; size: -; J: TRBJ2-2; CDR3: CAWIGRQGDTGELFF; DNA: TGTGCCTGGATTGGAAGACAGGGGGACACCGGGGAGCTGTTTTTT
D: TRBD2; V: TRBV6-5; size: -; J: TRBJ2-7; CDR3: CASSYIRGVYEQYF; DNA: TGTGCCAGCAGTTACATCCGGGGGGTATACGAGCAGTACTTC
D: TRBD1; V: TRBV4-1; size: -; J: TRBJ1-2; CDR3: CASSQVGQGDGYTF; DNA: TGCGCCAGCAGCCAAGTCGGACAGGGTGATGGCTACACCTTC
D: TRBD2; V: TRBV7-9; size: -; J: TRBJ2-1; CDR3: CASDPAGVVCNEQFF; DNA: TGTGCCAGCGACCCAGCGGGGGTCGTCTGTAATGAGCAGTTCTTC
D: TRBD2; V: TRBV5-6; size: -; J: TRBJ2-7; CDR3: CASSLFSGGLNYEQYF; DNA: TGTGCCAGCAGCTTGTTTAGCGGGGGGCTCAACTACGAGCAGTACTTC
D: -; V: TRBV25-1; size: -; J: TRBJ1-6; CDR3: CASSDRGSSYNSPLHF; DNA: TGTGCCAGCAGTGATCGGGGTTCGTCCTATAATTCACCCCTCCACTTT
D: -; V: TRBV19; size: -; J: TRBJ2-1; CDR3: CASSGVSYNEQFF; DNA: TGTGCCAGCTCGGGGGTCTCCTACAATGAGCAGTTCTTC
D: -; V: TRBV7-6; size: -; J: TRBJ2-5; CDR3: CASSLIRQEEETQYF; DNA: TGTGCCAGCAGCTTGATCCGACAGGAGGAAGAGACCCAGTACTTC
D: TRBD2; V: TRBV7-8; size: -; J: TRBJ2-3; CDR3: CASSLRAGATDTQYF; DNA: TGTGCCAGCAGCTTAAGGGCGGGAGCTACAGATACGCAGTATTTT
D: -; V: TRBV1; size: medium-sized; J: TRBJ1-2; CDR3: CTSSQDKAGKGRDYGYTF; DNA: TGCACCAGCAGCCAAGATAAGGCAGGGAAAGGAAGGGACTATGGCTACACCTTC
D: -; V: TRBV4-2; size: -; J: TRBJ1-6; CDR3: CASSQVRWGSYNSPLHF; DNA: TGTGCCAGCAGCCAAGTAAGGTGGGGCTCCTATAATTCACCCCTCCACTTT